These 3 T cell receptor beta chains were all obtained from the same sample, sequenced in a study of cytomegalovirus exposure and HLA in healthy donors. A multiplex PCR was run with 60 Vbeta primers and 13 Jbeta primers. TCRdb's copy holds only in-frame clones and misses some; the assay was immunoSEQ multiplex PCR. This table holds about 61,000 clones, more than 70% found once. The specimen was PBMCs. The origin of the receptors is a man under 40 in good health and CMV-seropositive.

The chain recombines TRBV7-2 with TRBJ2-3; D perhaps matches TRBD1 (6 bases). The V gene's germline CDR1 is SGHTA and CDR2 FQGNSA. The CDR3 covers 14 residues. Trimming cost V 5 bases and J 2 bases, with 11 bases left between them. CDR3 sequence reads: CASSLGQYTDTQYF. CDR3 sequence (DNA): TGTGCCAGCAGCCTAGGACAGTACACAGATACGCAGTATTTT.

This rearrangement joins TRBV6-5 to TRBJ1-1; D gene unclear. V dropped 4 bases and J dropped 1 base, with 10 bases sitting between them. Germline V lookup: CDR1 MNHEY, CDR2 SVGAGI. This CDR3 has 14 residues. The CDR3 DNA reads as TGTGCCAGCAGTTTAGTATCGGGGAACACTGAAGCTTTCTTT. Amino acids: CASSLVSGNTEAFF.

The chain links TRBV11-3 to TRBJ2-1, with D maybe TRBD2 (7 bases). CDR3 length: 16 amino acids. The germline gives CDR1 SGHNT, CDR2 YENEEA. The V and J ends lost 5 bases and 8 bases respectively, with 22 bases between them. CDR3 coding DNA: TGTGCCAGCAGCCGGGGGCAGCGGGGAGTATCCCATGAGCAGTTCTTC. It translates to CASSRGQRGVSHEQFF.